This TCR beta chain originates from a study of cytomegalovirus exposure and HLA in healthy donors. Study-level findings and limits: Using a false discovery rate of 0.05, a later analysis showed that 16,951 TCR beta sequences were associated with HLA alleles. Both high specificity and high sensitivity reportedly marked the classifier's diagnosis of cytomegalovirus status.

It was with 60 Vbeta and 13 Jbeta primers that the PCR ran. Sequencing used immunoSEQ multiplex PCR; TCRdb keeps in-frame clones, though not all of them. The sample has about 190,000 clones; less than 85% are singletons. Comments on this clone: Its antigen remains unidentified.

With 1 base removed from V and 10 bases from J, the gap between germline ends came to 20 bases. CDR1 is LGHNA and CDR2 is YSLEER in the germline V gene. The CDR3 is 16 residues long. This receptor was obtained from a man aged 30 to 45 in good health and CMV-seropositive. This sequence joins TRBV4-3 and TRBJ2-1, with a possible D match to TRBD2 (6 bases). Sequenced sample: PBMCs. The CDR3 spells CASSQVLDYPSVEQFF. The CDR3 nucleotides are TGCGCCAGCAGCCAAGTACTGGACTACCCCAGTGTAGAGCAGTTCTTC.